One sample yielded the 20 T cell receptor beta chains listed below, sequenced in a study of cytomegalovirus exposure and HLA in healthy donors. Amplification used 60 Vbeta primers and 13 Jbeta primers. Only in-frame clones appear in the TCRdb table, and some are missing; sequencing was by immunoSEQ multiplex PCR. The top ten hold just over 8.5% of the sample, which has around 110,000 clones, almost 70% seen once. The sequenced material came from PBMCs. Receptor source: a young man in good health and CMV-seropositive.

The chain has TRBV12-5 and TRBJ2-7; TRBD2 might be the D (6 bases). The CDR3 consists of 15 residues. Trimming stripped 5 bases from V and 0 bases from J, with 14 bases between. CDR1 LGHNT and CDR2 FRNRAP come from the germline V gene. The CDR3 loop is CASGPPSGRSYEQYV. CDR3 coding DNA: TGTGCTAGTGGTCCCCCCAGCGGGCGCTCCTACGAGCAGTACGTC.

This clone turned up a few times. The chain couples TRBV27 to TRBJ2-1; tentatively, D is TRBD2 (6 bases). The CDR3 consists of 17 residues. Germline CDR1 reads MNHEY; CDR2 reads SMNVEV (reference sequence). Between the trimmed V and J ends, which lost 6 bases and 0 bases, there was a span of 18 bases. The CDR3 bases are TGTGCCAGCAGCCCTCGGGGCGGAGGGATCTCCTACAATGAGCAGTTCTTC. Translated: CASSPRGGGISYNEQFF.

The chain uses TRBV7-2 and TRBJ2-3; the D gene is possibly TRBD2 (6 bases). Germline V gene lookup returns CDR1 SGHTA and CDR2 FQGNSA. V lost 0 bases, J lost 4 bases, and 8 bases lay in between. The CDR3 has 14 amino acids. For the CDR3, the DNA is TGTGCCAGCAGCTTAGCTGCGGGATCAGATACGCAGTATTTT. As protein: CASSLAAGSDTQYF.

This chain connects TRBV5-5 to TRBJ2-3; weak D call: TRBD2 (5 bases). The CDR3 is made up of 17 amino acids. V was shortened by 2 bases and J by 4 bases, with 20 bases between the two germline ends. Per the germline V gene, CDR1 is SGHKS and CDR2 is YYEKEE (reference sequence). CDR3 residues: CASSFRRVASRPDTQYF. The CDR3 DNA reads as TGTGCCAGCAGCTTTCGGCGGGTCGCGTCCCGGCCAGATACGCAGTATTTT.

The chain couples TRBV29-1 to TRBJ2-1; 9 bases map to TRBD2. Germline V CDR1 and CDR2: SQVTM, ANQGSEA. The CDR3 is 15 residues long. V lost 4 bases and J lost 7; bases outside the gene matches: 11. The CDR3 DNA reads TGCAGCGTTGGGGGGGGAGCGGGGGGCGAAAATGAGCAGTTCTTC. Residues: CSVGGGAGGENEQFF.

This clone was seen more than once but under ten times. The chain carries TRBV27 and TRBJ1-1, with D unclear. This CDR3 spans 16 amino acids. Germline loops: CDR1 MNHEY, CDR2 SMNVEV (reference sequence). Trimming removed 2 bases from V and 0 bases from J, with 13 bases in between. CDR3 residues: CASSLGPSLMNTEAFF. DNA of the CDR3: TGTGCCAGCAGTTTAGGGCCCTCCCTTATGAACACTGAAGCTTTCTTT.

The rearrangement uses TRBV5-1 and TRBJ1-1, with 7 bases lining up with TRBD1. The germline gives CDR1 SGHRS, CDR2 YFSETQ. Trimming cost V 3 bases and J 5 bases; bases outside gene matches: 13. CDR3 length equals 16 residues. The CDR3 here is CASSSLPGGSQTEAFF. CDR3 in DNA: TGCGCCAGCAGCTCGCTACCAGGGGGAAGTCAAACTGAAGCTTTCTTT.

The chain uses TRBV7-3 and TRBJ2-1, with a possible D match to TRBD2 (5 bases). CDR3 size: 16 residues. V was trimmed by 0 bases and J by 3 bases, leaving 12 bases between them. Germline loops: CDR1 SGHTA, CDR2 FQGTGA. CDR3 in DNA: TGTGCCAGCAGCTTAACGGACGGGGTGGTCTACAATGAGCAGTTCTTC. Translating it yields CASSLTDGVVYNEQFF. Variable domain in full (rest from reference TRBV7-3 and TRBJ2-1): GAGVSQTPSNKVTEKGKYVELRCDPISGHTALYWYRQSLGQGPEFLIYFQGTGAADDSGLPNDRFFAVRPEGSVSTLKIQRTERGDSAVYLCASSLTDGVVYNEQFFGPGTRLTVL.

The CDR3 loop reads CASSYSRGSVKNIQYF. The CDR3 nucleotides read TGTGCCAGCAGTTACTCAAGGGGATCTGTCAAAAACATTCAGTACTTC. The chain joins TRBV6-6 to TRBJ2-4, with D maybe TRBD1 (5 bases). V lost 0 bases, J lost 3 bases, and 12 bases lay in between. The CDR3 length is 16 residues. CDR1 and CDR2 (germline): MNHNY, SVGAGI (reference sequence).

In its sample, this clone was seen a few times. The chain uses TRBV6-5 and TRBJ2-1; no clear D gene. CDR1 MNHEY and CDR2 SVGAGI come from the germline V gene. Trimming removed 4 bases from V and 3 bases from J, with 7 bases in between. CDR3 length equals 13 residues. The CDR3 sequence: CASSSQDYNEQFF. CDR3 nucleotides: TGTGCCAGCAGTTCGCAGGACTACAATGAGCAGTTCTTC.

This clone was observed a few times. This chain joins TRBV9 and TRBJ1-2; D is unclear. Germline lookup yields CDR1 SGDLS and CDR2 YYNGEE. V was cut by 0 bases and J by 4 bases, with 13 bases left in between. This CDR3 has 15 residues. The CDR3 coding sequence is TGTGCCAGCAGCGTAGCTAAGGGAGCCTCCTATGGCTACACCTTC. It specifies CASSVAKGASYGYTF.

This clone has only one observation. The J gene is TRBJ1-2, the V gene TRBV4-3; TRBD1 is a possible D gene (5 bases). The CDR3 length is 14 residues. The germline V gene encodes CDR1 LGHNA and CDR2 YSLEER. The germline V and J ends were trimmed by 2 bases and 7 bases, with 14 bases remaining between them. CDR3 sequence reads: CASSQLIGDSGYTF. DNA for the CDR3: TGCGCCAGCAGCCAACTCATAGGGGATAGTGGCTACACCTTC.

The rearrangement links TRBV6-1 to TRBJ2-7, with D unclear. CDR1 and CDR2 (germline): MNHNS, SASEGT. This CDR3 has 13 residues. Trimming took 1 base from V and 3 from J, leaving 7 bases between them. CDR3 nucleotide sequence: TGTGCCAGCAGTGAAGTTGGGGACTACGAGCAGTACGTC. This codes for CASSEVGDYEQYV.

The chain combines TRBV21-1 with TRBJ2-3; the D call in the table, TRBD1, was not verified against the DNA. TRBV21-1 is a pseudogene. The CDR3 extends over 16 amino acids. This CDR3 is CASSPNPRQGTDTQYF. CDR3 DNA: TGTGCCAGCAGCCCCAACCCAAGACAGGGCACAGATACGCAGTATTTT.

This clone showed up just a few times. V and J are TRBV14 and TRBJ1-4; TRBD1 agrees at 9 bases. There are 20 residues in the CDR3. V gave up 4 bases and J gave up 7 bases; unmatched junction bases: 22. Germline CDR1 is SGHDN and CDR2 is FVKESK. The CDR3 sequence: CASSPTPVTGGYNLAEKLFF. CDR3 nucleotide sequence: TGTGCCAGCAGCCCGACTCCGGTCACAGGGGGCTACAATCTGGCTGAAAAACTGTTTTTT.

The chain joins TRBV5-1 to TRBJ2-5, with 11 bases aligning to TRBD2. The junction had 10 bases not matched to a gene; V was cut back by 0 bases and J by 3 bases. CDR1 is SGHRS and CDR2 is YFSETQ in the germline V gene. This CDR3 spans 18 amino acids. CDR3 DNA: TGCGCCAGCAGCTTGGTAAGAGGGACTAGCGGTAGGGAAGAGACCCAGTACTTC. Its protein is CASSLVRGTSGREETQYF. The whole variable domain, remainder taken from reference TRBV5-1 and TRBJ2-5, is KAGVTQTPRYLIKTRGQQVTLSCSPISGHRSVSWYQQTPGQGLQFLFEYFSETQRNKGNFPGRFSGRQFSNSRSEMNVSTLELGDSALYLCASSLVRGTSGREETQYFGPGTRLLVL.

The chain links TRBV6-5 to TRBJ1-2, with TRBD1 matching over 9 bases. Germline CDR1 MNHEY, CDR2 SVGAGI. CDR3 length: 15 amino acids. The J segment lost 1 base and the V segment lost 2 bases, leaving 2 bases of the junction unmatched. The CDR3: CASSYDRGFNYGYTF. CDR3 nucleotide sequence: TGTGCCAGCAGTTACGACAGGGGGTTTAACTATGGCTACACCTTC.

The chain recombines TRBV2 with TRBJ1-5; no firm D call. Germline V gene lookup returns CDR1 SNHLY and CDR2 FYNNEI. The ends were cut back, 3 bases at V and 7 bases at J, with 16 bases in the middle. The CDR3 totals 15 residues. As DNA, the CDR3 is TGTGCCAGCAGTGAGAGGAGGCAGCTCCGGCAGCCCCAGCATTTT. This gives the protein CASSERRQLRQPQHF.

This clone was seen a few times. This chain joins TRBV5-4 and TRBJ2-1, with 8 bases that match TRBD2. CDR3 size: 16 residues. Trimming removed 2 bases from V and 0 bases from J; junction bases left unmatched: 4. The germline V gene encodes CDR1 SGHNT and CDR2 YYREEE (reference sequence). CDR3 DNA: TGTGCCAGCAGCTTATCGACTAGCGTCTCCTACAATGAGCAGTTCTTC. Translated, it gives CASSLSTSVSYNEQFF.

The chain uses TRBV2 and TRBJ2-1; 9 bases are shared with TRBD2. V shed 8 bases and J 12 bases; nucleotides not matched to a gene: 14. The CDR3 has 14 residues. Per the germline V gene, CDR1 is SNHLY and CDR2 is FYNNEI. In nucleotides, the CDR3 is TGTGCCAGCCTTGGGCGGGAGGGCCTTAAAGTGCAGTTCTTC. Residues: CASLGREGLKVQFF.